This T cell receptor beta chain emerged from a study of T-cell reconstitution after alpha-beta-depleted transplantation in children. Study-wide results and caveats: About two months after transplant, alpha-beta T cells reportedly came from several hundred expanded graft clones. T-cell counts and diversity at one year following transplant were attributed mainly to newly produced T cells. Recipient T cells and thymic progenitors that survived gave rise to the high TCRbeta diversity observed at day 60 in some patients.

Unique molecular identifiers featured in how the TCRbeta library was prepared. TCRdb independently ran MiXCR on the PCR reads; one entry per CDR3 protein. In the table there are around 700,000 distinct CDR3 sequences, about an eighth of which are singletons. About this clonotype itself: The antigen is not known.

The sequence came from a girl aged 2-10 years with congenital amegakaryocytic thrombocytopenia, due to receive a stem cell transplant. The sequences come from PBMCs, collected before TCRalphabeta/CD19-depleted stem cell transplant.

The CDR3 reads CASSPGIYNEQFF. The CDR3 DNA sequence: TGCGCCAGCAGCCCCGGGATTTACAATGAGCAGTTCTTC. This rearrangement joins TRBV5-1 to TRBJ2-1; D possibly corresponds to TRBD2 (5 bases). This CDR3 contains 13 residues. V was pared by 4 bases and J by 4 bases, with 9 bases between. CDR1 is SGHRS, CDR2 YFSETQ, per germline.